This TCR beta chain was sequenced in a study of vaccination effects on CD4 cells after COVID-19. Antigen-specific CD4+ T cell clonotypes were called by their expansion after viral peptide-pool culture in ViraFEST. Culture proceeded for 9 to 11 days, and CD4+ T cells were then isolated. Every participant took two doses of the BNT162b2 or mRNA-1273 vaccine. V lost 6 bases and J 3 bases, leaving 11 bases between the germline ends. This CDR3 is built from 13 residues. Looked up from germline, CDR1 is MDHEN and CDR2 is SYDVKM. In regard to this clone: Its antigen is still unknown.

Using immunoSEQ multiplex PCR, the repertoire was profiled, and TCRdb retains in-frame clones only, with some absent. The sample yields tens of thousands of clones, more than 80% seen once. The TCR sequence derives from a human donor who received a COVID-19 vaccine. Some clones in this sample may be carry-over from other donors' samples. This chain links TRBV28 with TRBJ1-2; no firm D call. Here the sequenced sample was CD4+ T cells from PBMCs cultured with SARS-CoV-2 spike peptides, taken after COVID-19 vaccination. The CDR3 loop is CASSKQTDYGYTF. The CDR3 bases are TGTGCCAGCAGCAAGCAGACGGACTATGGCTACACCTTC.